This record concerns one T cell receptor (beta chain) sequence. Antigen unknown. The data belong to a study of long-term antiretroviral therapy in people with HIV. Across the study: The earliest samples came about a decade before the 2015 immediate-ART recommendation. Whole-study results and caveats: Repertoires with HIV possessed tighter CDR3 length spans than those of controls. With ART, diversity went up but was still lower than in transplant donor controls. Within the repertoire, clones expanded before ART were dominant at all time points.

Researchers ran immunoSEQ v3.0 at survey level. The table came from immunoSEQ multiplex PCR; TCRdb's copy has only in-frame clones and leaves some out. Of about 29,000 clones listed, about 85% are singletons. The CDR3 is made up of 14 amino acids. Germline assignment: CDR1 SGHRS and CDR2 YFSETQ. The germline V and J ends were trimmed by 1 base and 2 bases, with 10 bases remaining between them. The V and J genes are TRBV5-1 and TRBJ2-7; a possible D gene is TRBD1 (5 bases). This sequence was found in a man between 45 and 60 years old with HIV. The starting material was unsorted PBMCs, obtained about 5 years before starting antiretroviral therapy. The CDR3 protein is CASSLTQGPYEQYF. The CDR3 DNA reads TGCGCCAGCAGCTTGACCCAGGGTCCCTACGAGCAGTACTTC.